These 26 T cell receptor beta chains came from one sample sequenced in a study of glioma-infiltrating T cells. Using RNA template, CDR3s of TCR alpha and beta were amplified with iRepertoire arm-PCR. TCRdb redid the calling of the multiplex PCR reads with MiXCR, one entry per CDR3 protein. The repertoire holds 100,000 to 150,000 distinct CDR3 sequences, with approximately 25% as singletons. Source material: glioma tissue, nonneoplastic brain tissue, or PBMCs (not recorded which). Source of these receptors: a human donor with low-grade glioma or glioblastoma, undergoing nonglioma brain surgery, or in good health (not recorded which).

This clonotype was detected many times. The gene calls are TRBV11-1 and TRBJ2-1; 8 bases are a match to TRBD2. Germline assignment: CDR1 SGHAT and CDR2 FQDESV (reference sequence). Trimming at V came to 1 base and at J to 4 bases, leaving 6 bases not matched to a gene. This CDR3 has 16 residues. DNA of the CDR3: TGTGCCAGCAGCTTAGGGCCCCGGGGGGGTTACAATGAGCAGTTCTTC. Its translation is CASSLGPRGGYNEQFF. Full variable domain (rest looked up from reference TRBV11-1 and TRBJ2-1): EAEVAQSPRYKITEKSQAVAFWCDPISGHATLYWYRQILGQGPELLVQFQDESVVDDSQLPKDRFSAERLKGVDSTLKIQPAELGDSAMYLCASSLGPRGGYNEQFFGPGTRLTVL.

As to this clonotype: A read error is possible here, since a much larger clone lies one base away. The rearrangement links TRBV28 to TRBJ2-7; TRBD2 aligns across 8 bases. Germline lookup yields CDR1 MDHEN and CDR2 SYDVKM. CDR3 length: 14 amino acids. The ends lost 5 bases at V and 2 bases at J; junction bases unmatched: 5. The CDR3 spells CASSPSGSPYEQYF. CDR3 in DNA: TGTGCCAGCAGTCCCAGCGGGAGCCCCTACGAGCAGTACTTC.

This clonotype was seen a few times. Given a much more abundant clone one base away, this may be a read error. The CDR3 is CASTTGSRQPQHF. CDR3 in DNA: TGTGCCAGCACCACAGGGTCACGTCAGCCCCAGCATTTT. The chain uses TRBV6-2 or TRBV6-3 and TRBJ1-5, with D perhaps TRBD1 (6 bases). Trimming stripped 7 bases from V and 6 bases from J, with 13 bases between. The germline V gene has CDR1 MNHEY and CDR2 SVGEGT. CDR3 length: 13 amino acids.

This clonotype was detected ten times or more. The chain combines TRBV27 with TRBJ2-7; TRBD2 matches at 11 bases. V was pared by 6 bases and J by 5 bases, with 3 bases of the junction left unmatched. Germline CDR1 and CDR2: MNHEY and SMNVEV (reference sequence). This CDR3 is 13 amino acids long. CDR3 nucleotides: TGTGCCAGCAGGAGGGGACTAGCGGACGAGCAGTACTTC. It translates to CASRRGLADEQYF.

V gene TRBV6-1 combines with J gene TRBJ2-7; possibly TRBD2 for D (5 bases). V shed 10 bases and J shed 4 bases, with 11 bases lying between them. CDR3 length: 11 amino acids. Per germline, CDR1 MNHNS and CDR2 SASEGT. The CDR3 sequence: CAILSGYEQYF. The CDR3, as DNA: TGTGCCATTCTAAGCGGTTACGAGCAGTACTTC.

On this clonotype itself: With a much larger clone just one base away, this may be a read error. The V call is TRBV2, the J call TRBJ2-7; TRBD1 aligns across 9 bases. The germline V gene encodes CDR1 SNHLY and CDR2 FYNNEI. The CDR3 is made up of 14 amino acids. This CDR3 reads CARQRTGEGYEQHF. CDR3 sequence (DNA): TGTGCCAGGCAACGGACAGGGGAGGGCTACGAGCAGCACTTC.

Comment on this clonotype: A much more abundant neighbour one base away suggests this may be a read error. The chain joins TRBV7-9 to TRBJ1-1; no clear D. The CDR3 is 14 amino acids. Per the germline V gene, CDR1 is SEHNR and CDR2 is FQNEAQ (reference sequence). The CDR3 sequence is CASSPTSGFTEASF. CDR3 in DNA: TGTGCCAGCAGCCCCACGTCCGGGTTCACTGAAGCTTCCTTT.

This clonotype has a count of ten or more. The V gene is TRBV20-1, the J gene TRBJ2-3; TRBD2 aligns across 9 bases. The V gene's germline CDR1 is DFQATT and CDR2 SNEGSKA (reference sequence). The CDR3 runs 15 residues. After removal of 5 bases from V and 5 bases from J, the junction contained 11 bases not matched to a gene. For the CDR3, the DNA is TGCAGTGCTTGGTCCGGGACTAGCAGTCAAGATACGCAGTATTTT. As protein: CSAWSGTSSQDTQYF.

This clonotype was observed at least ten times. V is TRBV27 and J is TRBJ2-4; 15 nucleotides match TRBD2. This CDR3 has 15 residues. In germline, CDR1 is MNHEY, CDR2 SMNVEV (reference sequence). V gave up 5 bases and J gave up 7 bases; unmatched junction bases: 3. This CDR3 is CASSDGTSGRNIQYF. The CDR3 DNA follows: TGTGCCAGCAGTGATGGGACTAGCGGGAGGAACATTCAGTACTTC.

The chain employs TRBV12-3 or TRBV12-4 and TRBJ2-7, with D possibly being TRBD1 or TRBD2 (5 bases each). V was clipped by 8 bases and J by 0 bases, with 17 bases between them. The CDR3 is 15 amino acids. Here the CDR3 reads CASGRAAGSSYEQYF. The CDR3, as DNA: TGTGCCAGCGGAAGAGCGGCAGGGTCCTCCTACGAGCAGTACTTC.

A word on this clonotype: The DNA is omitted, as the CDR3 cannot be located on it reliably, and the CDR3 follows TCRdb's listing. The rearrangement uses TRBV11-2 and TRBJ2-1; the table's D call, TRBD2, was not checked against the DNA. Ends included, the CDR3 has 20 residues. Germline CDR1 is SGHAT and CDR2 is FQNNGV. CDR3 loop: CASSFYICSASQAWYNEQFF.

This clonotype appeared many times. The V call is TRBV4-3, the J call TRBJ1-3, with D unresolved. The CDR3 loop spans 15 amino acids. V was trimmed by 0 bases and J by 2 bases, leaving 8 bases between them. Germline values: CDR1 LGHNA, CDR2 YSLEER. This chain's CDR3 is CASSQDRSTGNTIYF. CDR3 DNA: TGCGCCAGCAGCCAAGATAGGTCGACTGGAAACACCATATATTTT.

Note on this clonotype: A much larger clone lies a single base off, so this may be a read error. Likely a read error: the CDR3 ends without its conserved phenylalanine or tryptophan. The chain combines TRBV19 with TRBJ1-5; 7 nucleotides match TRBD1. The germline V gene encodes CDR1 LNHDA and CDR2 SQIVND (reference sequence). The length of the CDR3 is 13 residues. V dropped 5 bases and J dropped 7; count of bases not matched to a gene: 5. The CDR3 DNA reads as TGTGCCAGTAGTCCACAGGGGTTGCAGCCCCAGCATTCT. Amino acids: CASSPQGLQPQHS.

For this clonotype: This may arise from a read error, as a much more abundant clone is one base away. The chain employs TRBV18 and TRBJ2-7, with TRBD2 matching 13 bases. The V gene's germline CDR1 is KGHSH and CDR2 LQKENI. This CDR3 is built from 15 residues. The V and J ends lost 2 bases and 5 bases, in that order; junction bases with no gene match: 3. The CDR3 DNA follows: TGTGCCAGCTCACCAGCGGGACTAGCGGGACACGAGCAGTACTTC. Translated: CASSPAGLAGHEQYF. Looking up the rest from reference TRBV18 and TRBJ2-7 gives the full variable domain: NAGVMQNPRHLVRRRGQEARLRCSPMKGHSHVYWYRQLPEEGLKFMVYLQKENIIDESGMPKERFSAEFPKEGPSILRIQQVVRGDSAAYFCASSPAGLAGHEQYFGPGTRLTVT.

This clonotype was observed at least ten times. The chain carries TRBV20-1 and TRBJ1-5, with D hard to call. Trimming cost V 0 bases and J 0 bases, with 9 bases left between them. This CDR3 has 15 residues. Germline CDR1 DFQATT, CDR2 SNEGSKA (reference sequence). The CDR3 DNA reads TGCAGTGCTAGAGATGTCATGAGTAGCAATCAGCCCCAGCATTTT. Its protein product is CSARDVMSSNQPQHF.

This clonotype was counted between two and nine times. CDR3 residues: CASSYSTGQGYEQYF. For the CDR3, the DNA is TGTGCCAGCAGTTACTCGACGGGACAGGGTTACGAGCAGTACTTC. This chain uses TRBV6-6 with TRBJ2-7; 9 nucleotides match TRBD1. J was trimmed by 4 bases and V by 0 bases; bases with no gene match: 4. Per germline, CDR1 MNHNY and CDR2 SVGAGI (reference sequence). The length of the CDR3 is 15 residues.

The CDR3 nucleotides are TGTGCCAGCAGTTTCCATGGGGAGACCCAGTACTTC. This translates into CASSFHGETQYF. V and J are TRBV12-3 or TRBV12-4 and TRBJ2-5, with D unresolved. The length of the CDR3 is 12 residues. Deletions cut 3 bases from V and 5 bases from J, with 7 bases between.

As regards this clonotype: A much larger clone differs by one base, so this may be a read error. The V call is TRBV29-1, the J call TRBJ2-1; D not certain. This CDR3 comprises 14 residues. Per the germline V gene, CDR1 is SQVTM and CDR2 is ANQGSEA. For the CDR3, the DNA is TGCAGCGTTGAAGATCTTACCCGGAACAATGAGCAGTTATTC. Translating it yields CSVEDLTRNNEQLF.

This clonotype was seen repeatedly, ten times or more. The CDR3 sequence is CASSLTRTEAFF. The CDR3 DNA follows: TGTGCCAGCAGTTTGACTCGCACTGAAGCTTTCTTT. The chain combines TRBV6-1 with TRBJ1-1; D gene ambiguous. Germline V gene sequence: CDR1 MNHNS, CDR2 SASEGT. V lost 5 bases and J 4 bases, leaving 8 bases between the germline ends. The CDR3 sequence is 12 residues long.

The CDR3 sequence is CASIEQQGPQTQYF. The CDR3 DNA reads as TGTGCCAGCATCGAACAACAGGGTCCCCAGACCCAGTACTTC. V usage is TRBV28 and J usage is TRBJ2-5, with D possibly TRBD1 on 6 matching bases. This CDR3 comprises 14 residues. V lost 7 bases to trimming and J lost 6 bases, with 18 bases between them. Germline V CDR1 and CDR2: MDHEN, SYDVKM.

This clonotype was counted ten times or more. V gene TRBV6-1 combines with J gene TRBJ2-7; D remains ambiguous. CDR3 length: 12 amino acids. The V end was cut by 5 bases, the J end by 7 bases, with 12 bases between. CDR1 and CDR2 from the germline V gene are MNHNS and SASEGT. The CDR3 is CASSSVGREQYF. The CDR3 bases are TGTGCCAGCAGTTCGGTTGGACGGGAGCAGTACTTC.

Many counts were recorded for this clonotype. The chain recombines TRBV7-9 with TRBJ2-5; D may be TRBD2 (5 bases). V lost 8 bases and J lost 1, with 17 bases in between. The CDR3 length is 15 residues. Germline V gene data show CDR1 as SEHNR and CDR2 as FQNEAQ (reference sequence). CDR3 sequence (DNA): TGTGCCAGCGCCGGCGGGCGAGGATTCCAAGAGACCCAGTACTTC. It encodes CASAGGRGFQETQYF.

The table lists this clonotype with many counts. The chain recombines TRBV11-2 with TRBJ2-5; 12 nucleotides agree with TRBD2. The CDR3 is made up of 17 amino acids. Germline loops: CDR1 SGHAT, CDR2 FQNNGV. Unmatched junction bases numbered 12, after V lost 5 bases and J lost 5 bases. Written as DNA, the CDR3 is TGTGCCAGCAGCCCGATGGGGCTAGCGGGAGGGCTTGAGACCCAGTACTTC. It translates to CASSPMGLAGGLETQYF. Together with reference TRBV11-2 and TRBJ2-5, the CDR3 gives the full variable domain: EAGVAQSPRYKIIEKRQSVAFWCNPISGHATLYWYQQILGQGPKLLIQFQNNGVVDDSQLPKDRFSAERLKGVDSTLKIQPAKLEDSAVYLCASSPMGLAGGLETQYFGPGTRLLVL.

At least ten counts were recorded for this clonotype. The chain is built from TRBV27 and TRBJ1-1; no definite D call. Trimming took 3 bases from V and 8 from J, leaving 4 bases between them. This CDR3 has 10 residues. From germline, CDR1 is MNHEY and CDR2 SMNVEV (reference sequence). CDR3 sequence: CASSFAEAFF. CDR3 DNA sequence: TGTGCCAGCAGTTTTGCCGAAGCTTTCTTT.

This clonotype was counted ten times or more. The rearrangement joins TRBV4-2 to TRBJ2-1; TRBD2 aligns across 8 bases. Germline loops: CDR1 LGHNA, CDR2 YNFKEQ. V was clipped by 4 bases and J by 5 bases; unmatched bases: 13. The CDR3 totals 17 residues. The DNA for the CDR3 is TGTGCCAGCAGCCGGGGAGCGGGGGCACAACTTAACAATGAGCAGTTCTTC. It encodes CASSRGAGAQLNNEQFF.

This clonotype appeared many times. The chain is built from TRBV3-1 and TRBJ1-1; D is uncertain. Germline V gives CDR1 LGHDT, CDR2 YNNKEL (reference sequence). CDR3 length: 15 residues. Deletions cut 1 base from V and 1 base from J, with 10 bases between. CDR3 in DNA: TGTGCCAGCAGCCAAGGCCGACACTCGAACACTGAAGCTTTCTTT. The encoded protein is CASSQGRHSNTEAFF.